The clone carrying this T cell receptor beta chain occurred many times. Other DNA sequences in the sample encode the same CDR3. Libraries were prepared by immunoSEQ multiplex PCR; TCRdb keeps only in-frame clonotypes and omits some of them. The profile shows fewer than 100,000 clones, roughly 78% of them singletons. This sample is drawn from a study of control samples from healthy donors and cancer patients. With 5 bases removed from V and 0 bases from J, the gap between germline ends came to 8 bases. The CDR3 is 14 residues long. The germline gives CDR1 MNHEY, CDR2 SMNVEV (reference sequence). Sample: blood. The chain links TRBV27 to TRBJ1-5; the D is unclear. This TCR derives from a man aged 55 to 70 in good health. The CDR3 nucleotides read TGTGCCAGCAGTCGGACGTATAGCAATCAGCCCCAGCATTTT. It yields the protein CASSRTYSNQPQHF.